The clone carrying this T cell receptor beta chain was seen just once. Germline CDR1 is SGHTA and CDR2 is FQGNSA. The V gene end was trimmed by 4 bases and the J gene end by 0 bases; junction bases not matched to a gene: 14. This CDR3 spans 19 amino acids. The sample belongs to a study of OX40 agonist ivuxolimab in advanced cancers. Clones were read by immunoSEQ multiplex PCR, and TCRdb kept only the in-frame ones, dropping some. The sample holds 75,000 to 100,000 clones; over 75% are singletons and the top ten take around 0.31%. This receptor was taken from an adult with an advanced solid tumor such as melanoma, head and neck, liver or kidney cancer. The rearrangement links TRBV7-2 to TRBJ1-3; 8 nucleotides line up with TRBD1. Material: CD4+ or CD8+ T cells sorted from blood, obtained in a trial of the OX40 agonist ivuxolimab. CDR3 loop: CASSSGTGRELISGNTIYF. In DNA, the CDR3 is TGTGCCAGCAGCTCCGGGACAGGTAGAGAGCTCATCTCTGGAAACACCATATATTTT.